The rows below give T cell receptor beta chains drawn from one sample of a study of T cells and Merkel cell carcinoma outcomes. Repertoires were generated with immunoSEQ multiplex PCR, while TCRdb's copy carries only in-frame clones and drops some. The table lists about 1,900 clones, 93% of them singletons. The sample consisted of tumor tissue from Merkel cell carcinoma. The receptor source for this set is a human donor with Merkel cell carcinoma. CDR3s include the opening cysteine and the closing phenylalanine or tryptophan. A row's size may be missing; if present it is once, few, many or a size class.

clone size: .; V gene: TRBV4-2; J gene: TRBJ1-4; CDR3 protein: CASSPSRGTNEKLFF
clone size: .; V gene: TRBV28; J gene: TRBJ2-7; CDR3 protein: CASSSWTGDNEQYF
clone size: .; V gene: TRBV5-1; J gene: TRBJ1-1; CDR3 protein: CASRGLGANTEAFF
clone size: .; V gene: TRBV7-9; J gene: TRBJ2-2; CDR3 protein: CASSPLGTGELFF
clone size: .; V gene: TRBV5-1; J gene: TRBJ1-6; CDR3 protein: CASSPGGGMSNSPLHF
clone size: .; V gene: TRBV10-3; J gene: TRBJ1-2; CDR3 protein: CVTYTVGNGGYTF
clone size: once; V gene: TRBV10-2; J gene: TRBJ1-1; CDR3 protein: CASSADRATEAFF
clone size: .; V gene: TRBV4-3; J gene: TRBJ2-3; CDR3 protein: CASSLKGSTDTQYF
clone size: .; V gene: TRBV13; J gene: TRBJ2-7; CDR3 protein: CASSSQGGFYEQYF
clone size: .; V gene: TRBV19; J gene: TRBJ2-2; CDR3 protein: CASSITGYTGELFF
clone size: .; V gene: TRBV7-1; J gene: TRBJ1-2; CDR3 protein: CASSTTSEGKTYGYTF
clone size: .; V gene: TRBV28; J gene: TRBJ2-7; CDR3 protein: CASRIAGASHEQYF